The clone carrying this TCR beta chain was detected many times. The target antigen is unknown. These data come from a study of neurological immune-mediated disorders. The authors produced cDNA by 5'RACE using 10-nucleotide random UMIs. Via MiXCR, TCRdb re-called the 5' RACE reads, giving one row per CDR3 protein. Of some 80,000 distinct CDR3 sequences listed, 5% to 6.5% are singletons. Losses at the gene ends were 4 bases for V and 6 bases for J; bases not matched to a gene: 6. The CDR3 sequence is 15 residues long. Germline CDR1 is SGHRS and CDR2 is YFSETQ. Study outcomes and limitations: Phylogenetic grouping placed 18 of 34 multiple sclerosis patients' repertoires in one related-CDR3 cluster, a possible signature.

Documented time point: longitudinal time-point 2. This chain connects TRBV5-1 to TRBJ2-6, with TRBD2 identical over 8 bases. Sample: PBMCs. This clonotype was obtained from a woman aged 60-75 years with multiple sclerosis. For the CDR3, the DNA is TGCGCCAGCAGCCCGGTCGGGGGGGAGGCCAACGTCCTGACTTTC. This encodes CASSPVGGEANVLTF.